The rows below give T cell receptor beta chains drawn from one sample of a study of cytomegalovirus exposure and HLA in healthy donors. The protocol was immunoSEQ multiplex PCR, while the TCRdb copy is restricted to in-frame clones and leaves out a portion. The sample records 100,000 or so clones, roughly an eighth being singletons. The sequenced sample consisted of PBMCs. The receptors derive from a man aged 40-50 years in good health and CMV-seropositive. CDR3s include the opening cysteine and the closing phenylalanine or tryptophan. D genes are given only for firm matches. The size field is filled for only some rows; it gives once, few, many or a size class.

v_gene	j_gene	d_gene	abundance	CDR3nt	CDR3aa
TRBV7-9	TRBJ2-3	TRBD2	.	TGTGCCAGCAGCCTGACTAGCGGTCTAGATACGCAGTATTTT	CASSLTSGLDTQYF
TRBV30	TRBJ1-4	TRBD1	few	TGTGCCTGGGACAGGGGAGAGGCTAATGAAAAACTGTTTTTT	CAWDRGEANEKLFF
TRBV7-6	TRBJ2-7	.	.	TGTGCCAGCAGCTTCCAGCCACTAAAGGACAGACTTTACGAGCAGTACTTC	CASSFQPLKDRLYEQYF
TRBV28	TRBJ2-7	.	.	TGTGCCAGCAGTACTCACAGGGGGGGAAGCAACGAGCAGTACTTC	CASSTHRGGSNEQYF
TRBV30	TRBJ1-4	TRBD1	.	TGTGCCTGGAGTAACAGGGGAAGCGTGGGGGAAAAACCGTTTTTT	CAWSNRGSVGEKPFF
TRBV19	TRBJ1-1	.	.	TGTGCCAGTCGATACGAGGGGAACACTGAAGCTTTCTTT	CASRYEGNTEAFF
TRBV6-1	TRBJ1-2	TRBD1	few	TGTGCCAGCAGTGAAGGGACAGGGTCCTATGGCTACACCTTC	CASSEGTGSYGYTF
TRBV5-1	TRBJ2-3	.	few	TGCGCCAGCACCAACCCCACAGGGGGCGGGAGGACAGATACGCAGTATTTT	CASTNPTGGGRTDTQYF
TRBV6-5	TRBJ1-2	.	few	TGTGCCAGCAGTTACATCACAGGGCGCGATGGCTACACCTTC	CASSYITGRDGYTF
TRBV5-4	TRBJ1-1	.	few	TGTGCCAGCAGCCGCGGGGGAAAGGATACTGAAGCTTTCTTT	CASSRGGKDTEAFF
TRBV27	TRBJ1-1	.	.	TGTGCCAGCAGTTTGAGTCTGAACACTGAAGCTTTCTTT	CASSLSLNTEAFF
TRBV30	TRBJ2-2	.	.	TGTGCCTGGAGACCAGGGATTAGCACCGGGGAGCTGTTTTTT	CAWRPGISTGELFF